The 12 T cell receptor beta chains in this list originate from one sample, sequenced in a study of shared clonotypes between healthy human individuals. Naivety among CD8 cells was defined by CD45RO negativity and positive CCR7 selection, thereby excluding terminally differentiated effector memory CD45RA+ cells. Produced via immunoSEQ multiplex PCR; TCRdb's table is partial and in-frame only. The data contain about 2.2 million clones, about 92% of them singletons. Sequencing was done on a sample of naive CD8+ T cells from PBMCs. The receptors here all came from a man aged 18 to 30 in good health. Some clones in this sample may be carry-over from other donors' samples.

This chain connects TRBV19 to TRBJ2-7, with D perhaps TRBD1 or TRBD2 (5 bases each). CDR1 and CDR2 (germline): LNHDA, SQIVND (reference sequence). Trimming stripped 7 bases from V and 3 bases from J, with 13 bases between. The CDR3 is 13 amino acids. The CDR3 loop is CASTGREVYEQYF. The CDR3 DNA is TGTGCCAGTACGGGGCGAGAAGTCTACGAGCAGTACTTC. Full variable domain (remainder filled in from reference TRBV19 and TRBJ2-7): DGGITQSPKYLFRKEGQNVTLSCEQNLNHDAMYWYRQDPGQGLRLIYYSQIVNDFQKGDIAEGYSVSREKKESFPLTVTSAQKNPTAFYLCASTGREVYEQYFGPGTRLTVT.

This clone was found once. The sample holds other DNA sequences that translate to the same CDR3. The chain's CDR3 is CASSSLGGGETQYF. The CDR3 bases are TGTGCCAGCAGTTCGTTGGGGGGAGGGGAGACCCAGTACTTC. This chain connects TRBV27 to TRBJ2-5; 7 positions agree with TRBD2. Trimming removed 4 bases from V and 5 bases from J; junction bases left unmatched: 7. Germline CDR1 MNHEY, CDR2 SMNVEV (reference sequence). The CDR3 loop spans 14 amino acids.

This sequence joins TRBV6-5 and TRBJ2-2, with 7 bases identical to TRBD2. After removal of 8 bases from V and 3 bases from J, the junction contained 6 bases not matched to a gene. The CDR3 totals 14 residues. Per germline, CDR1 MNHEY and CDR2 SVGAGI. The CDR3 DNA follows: TGTGCCAGCTCAAGCGGGGTGGACACCGGGGAGCTGTTTTTT. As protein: CASSSGVDTGELFF.

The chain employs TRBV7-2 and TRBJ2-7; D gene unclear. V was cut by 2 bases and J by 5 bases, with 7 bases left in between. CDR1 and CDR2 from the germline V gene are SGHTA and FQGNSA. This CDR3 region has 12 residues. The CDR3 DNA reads TGTGCCAGCAGCTTAATGGGGAACGAGCAGTACTTC. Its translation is CASSLMGNEQYF.

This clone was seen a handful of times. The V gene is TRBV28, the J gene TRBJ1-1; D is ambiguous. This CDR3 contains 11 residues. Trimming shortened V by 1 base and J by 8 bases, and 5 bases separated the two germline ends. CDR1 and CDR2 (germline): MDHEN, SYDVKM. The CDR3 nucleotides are TGTGCCAGCAGTTTATTCCAGGAAGCTTTCTTT. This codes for CASSLFQEAFF.

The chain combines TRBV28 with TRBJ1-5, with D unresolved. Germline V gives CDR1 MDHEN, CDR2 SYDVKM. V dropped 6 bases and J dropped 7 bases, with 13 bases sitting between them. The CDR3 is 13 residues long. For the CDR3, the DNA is TGTGCCAGCAGCCCCGCCGGCGGGCAGCCCCAGCATTTT. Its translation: CASSPAGGQPQHF.

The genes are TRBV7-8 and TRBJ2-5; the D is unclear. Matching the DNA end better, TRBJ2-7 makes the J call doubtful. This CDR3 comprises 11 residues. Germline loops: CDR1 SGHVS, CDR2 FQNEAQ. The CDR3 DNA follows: TGTGCCAGCAGCTTAACATACGAGCAGTACTTC. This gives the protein CASSLTYEQYF.

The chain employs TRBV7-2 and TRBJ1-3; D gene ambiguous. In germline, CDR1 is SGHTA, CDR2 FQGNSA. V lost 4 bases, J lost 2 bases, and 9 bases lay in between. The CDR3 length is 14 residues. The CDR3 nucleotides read TGTGCCAGCAGCTCACGAGGAACTGGAAACACCATATATTTT. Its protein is CASSSRGTGNTIYF.

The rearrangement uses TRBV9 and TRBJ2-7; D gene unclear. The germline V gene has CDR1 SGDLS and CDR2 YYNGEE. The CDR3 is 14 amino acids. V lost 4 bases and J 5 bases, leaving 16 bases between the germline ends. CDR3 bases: TGTGCCAGCAGCACCACGGGCCGGAGAGACGAGCAGTACTTC. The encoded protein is CASSTTGRRDEQYF.

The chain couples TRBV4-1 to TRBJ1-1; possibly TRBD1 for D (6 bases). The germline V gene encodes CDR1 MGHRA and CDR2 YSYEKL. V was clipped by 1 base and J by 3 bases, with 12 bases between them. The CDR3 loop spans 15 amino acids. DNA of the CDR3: TGCGCCAGCAGCCAAGGGACAGAGGGTTACACTGAAGCTTTCTTT. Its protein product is CASSQGTEGYTEAFF.

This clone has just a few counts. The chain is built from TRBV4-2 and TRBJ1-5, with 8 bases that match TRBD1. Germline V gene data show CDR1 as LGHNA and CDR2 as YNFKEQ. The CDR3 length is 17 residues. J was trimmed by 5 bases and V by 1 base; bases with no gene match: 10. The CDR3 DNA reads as TGTGCCAGCAGCCAAGGTGTTGGACAGGGTGGGTATCAGCCCCAGCATTTT. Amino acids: CASSQGVGQGGYQPQHF.

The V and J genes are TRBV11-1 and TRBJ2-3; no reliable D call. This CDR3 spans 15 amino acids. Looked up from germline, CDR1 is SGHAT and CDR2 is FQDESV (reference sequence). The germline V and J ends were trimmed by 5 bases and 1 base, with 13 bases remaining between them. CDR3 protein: CASSPRRSGTDTQYF. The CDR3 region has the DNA TGTGCCAGCAGCCCCCGTCGGAGCGGCACAGATACGCAGTATTTT.